A selection of T cell receptor beta chains follows, all from one sample in a study of shared clonotypes between healthy human individuals. TCRdb's copy holds only in-frame clones and misses some; the assay was immunoSEQ multiplex PCR. The sample shows roughly 2,500,000 clones, 90% to 95% of them seen only once. The sequenced material came from naive CD4+ T cells from PBMCs. Receptor source: a man between 18 and 35 years old in good health. Some clones in this sample may be carry-over from other donors' samples. CDR3s include the opening cysteine and the closing phenylalanine or tryptophan. Fields, in order: CDR3 DNA, CDR3 protein, clone size, V gene, J gene, D gene. D genes are given only for firm matches. Only part of the rows carry a size: once, few, many, or a class if the clone is expanded.

DNA: TGTGCCAGCAGTTTGGCAAGGAGGCCCTTCTCTGGGGCCAACGTCCTGACTTTC
CDR3: CASSLARRPFSGANVLTF
size: .
V: TRBV28
J: TRBJ2-6
D: .

DNA: TGTGCCAGCAGCTTTTGGCCGGGTTATGGGGGGTCTGAGCAGTTCTTC
CDR3: CASSFWPGYGGSEQFF
size: .
V: TRBV7-3
J: TRBJ2-1
D: .

DNA: TGTGCCAGCAGCTTAAGAGGGAGTTCCTACAATGAGCAGTTCTTC
CDR3: CASSLRGSSYNEQFF
size: .
V: TRBV7-2
J: TRBJ2-1
D: .

DNA: TGTGCCAGCAGTTTTAAGGGGACAGAGACCCAGTACTTC
CDR3: CASSFKGTETQYF
size: .
V: TRBV27
J: TRBJ2-5
D: .

DNA: TGTGCCATCAGGATCCCAGGGGGAGTAGCTTTCTTT
CDR3: CAIRIPGGVAFF
size: .
V: TRBV10-3
J: TRBJ1-1
D: TRBD1

DNA: TGTGCCAGCAGTTTATCGCAGGTCGGAGATACGCAGTATTTT
CDR3: CASSLSQVGDTQYF
size: .
V: TRBV28
J: TRBJ2-3
D: .

DNA: TGTGCCAGCAGCCCAGCAACTAGCGGGAGTACAGATACGCAGTATTTT
CDR3: CASSPATSGSTDTQYF
size: .
V: TRBV5-4
J: TRBJ2-3
D: TRBD2

DNA: TGCGCCAGCAGCTTACAGACAGGGGGCAGTAATGGCTACACCTTC
CDR3: CASSLQTGGSNGYTF
size: .
V: TRBV5-1
J: TRBJ1-2
D: TRBD1

DNA: TGTGCCAGCAGCTTAGGGATCATCCCAGGGGGGGATCGGTCGGAGACCCAGTACTTC
CDR3: CASSLGIIPGGDRSETQYF
size: .
V: TRBV11-3
J: TRBJ2-5
D: .

DNA: TGCGCCAGCAGCTTGGCAGTACCAGGGGGAGGCAATGAGCAGTTCTTC
CDR3: CASSLAVPGGGNEQFF
size: .
V: TRBV5-1
J: TRBJ2-1
D: .

DNA: TGCGCCAGCAGCCCCGGGACAGGCCAAGAGACCCAGTACTTC
CDR3: CASSPGTGQETQYF
size: once
V: TRBV5-1
J: TRBJ2-5
D: TRBD1

DNA: TGTGCCAGCAGTGAAGAGCGGCAGGGGACTGAAGCTTTCTTT
CDR3: CASSEERQGTEAFF
size: .
V: TRBV6-1
J: TRBJ1-1
D: .

DNA: TGTGCCAGCAGCTTGGCCGGGCGCTACCAAGAGACCCAGTACTTC
CDR3: CASSLAGRYQETQYF
size: .
V: TRBV5-6
J: TRBJ2-5
D: .

DNA: TGTGCCAGCTCACCACCAGGTGGCGACACCGGGGAGCTGTTTTTT
CDR3: CASSPPGGDTGELFF
size: .
V: TRBV18
J: TRBJ2-2
D: .

DNA: TGTGCCAGTAGTGCACGACAGGGTACGAGCAATCAGCCCCAGCATTTT
CDR3: CASSARQGTSNQPQHF
size: once
V: TRBV19
J: TRBJ1-5
D: TRBD1

DNA: TGTGCCAGCAGTTACTCACAGAGGGATACGCAGTATTTT
CDR3: CASSYSQRDTQYF
size: .
V: TRBV6-5
J: TRBJ2-3
D: .

DNA: TGTGCCAGCAGTTCGGCGGACTGGTACCAAGAGACCCAGTACTTC
CDR3: CASSSADWYQETQYF
size: .
V: TRBV6-1
J: TRBJ2-5
D: .

DNA: TGTGCCAGCTCTACCGTCGGGGGCTCCTACAATGAGCAGTTCTTC
CDR3: CASSTVGGSYNEQFF
size: .
V: TRBV9
J: TRBJ2-1
D: .

DNA: TGTGCCAGCAGTTTAAAGGCTTTTAACACTGAAGCTTTCTTT
CDR3: CASSLKAFNTEAFF
size: .
V: TRBV27
J: TRBJ1-1
D: .

DNA: TGTGCCAGCAGCTGGTTGACAGGTACTCGCTCTGGGGCCAACGTCCTGACTTTC
CDR3: CASSWLTGTRSGANVLTF
size: .
V: TRBV5-5
J: TRBJ2-6
D: .

DNA: TGTGCCAGTAGTATAGCCTGGGATGGAGAGACCCAGTACTTC
CDR3: CASSIAWDGETQYF
size: .
V: TRBV19
J: TRBJ2-5
D: .

DNA: TGCGCCAGCAGCGTGGCTAGCGGGAGCGAAGAGACCCAGTACTTC
CDR3: CASSVASGSEETQYF
size: .
V: TRBV5-1
J: TRBJ2-5
D: TRBD2

DNA: TGTGCCAGCAGGAACCCAGGGAGTCCATACGAGCAGTACTTC
CDR3: CASRNPGSPYEQYF
size: .
V: TRBV28
J: TRBJ2-7
D: .

DNA: TGTGCCAGCAGTGGCCGACAACAGGGGTCAATTGGGGAGACCCAGTACTTC
CDR3: CASSGRQQGSIGETQYF
size: .
V: TRBV6-1
J: TRBJ2-5
D: TRBD1

DNA: TGTGCCAGCAGCTTATATAGCGGGAGACGAAGGACCGGGGAGCTGTTTTTT
CDR3: CASSLYSGRRRTGELFF
size: .
V: TRBV5-4
J: TRBJ2-2
D: TRBD2

DNA: TGCGCCAGCAGGGGACTAGCGGGAGATTCAGATACGCAGTATTTT
CDR3: CASRGLAGDSDTQYF
size: .
V: TRBV5-1
J: TRBJ2-3
D: TRBD2

DNA: TGTGCCAGCAGCTCGAAACTAGCGGGAGAGCGTGAGCAGTTCTTC
CDR3: CASSSKLAGEREQFF
size: few
V: TRBV11-1
J: TRBJ2-1
D: TRBD2

DNA: TGTGCCAGCAGTTCCAGGGGGCGACGCGGGGGGACTGAAGCTTTCTTT
CDR3: CASSSRGRRGGTEAFF
size: .
V: TRBV5-8
J: TRBJ1-1
D: TRBD1

DNA: TGTGCCAGCAGCTTGGGTAAGAGGACTGAAGCTTTCTTT
CDR3: CASSLGKRTEAFF
size: .
V: TRBV7-3
J: TRBJ1-1
D: .

DNA: TGTGCCAGCAGTTACTCTGGGGGGAGTGGTGAAAAACTGTTTTTT
CDR3: CASSYSGGSGEKLFF
size: .
V: TRBV6-5
J: TRBJ1-4
D: .

DNA: TGTGCCAGCAGTCTCCTAGCGGGAGTCGATGAGCAGTTCTTC
CDR3: CASSLLAGVDEQFF
size: .
V: TRBV6-5
J: TRBJ2-1
D: TRBD2

DNA: TGCAGCGTTGAAAGCCACCTAGCCAAAAACATTCAGTACTTC
CDR3: CSVESHLAKNIQYF
size: once
V: TRBV29-1
J: TRBJ2-4
D: .

DNA: TGTGCCAGCAGTGATCTCCGACAGGACGTAGGCCCAGATACGCAGTATTTT
CDR3: CASSDLRQDVGPDTQYF
size: .
V: TRBV6-1
J: TRBJ2-3
D: .

DNA: TGTGCCACCAGCAGAGATTTTCGGGGTTCAGAGACCCAGTACTTC
CDR3: CATSRDFRGSETQYF
size: .
V: TRBV15
J: TRBJ2-5
D: .

DNA: TGTGCCAGCAGCCCACAGAGGATTGGGGCTAATTCGGGCGGGGCCAACGTCCTGACTTTC
CDR3: CASSPQRIGANSGGANVLTF
size: .
V: TRBV7-8
J: TRBJ2-6
D: .

DNA: TGTGCCACCACCCGGTTCTCTAAGTTAGGTCTTGAAGAGACCCAGTACTTC
CDR3: CATTRFSKLGLEETQYF
size: once
V: TRBV27
J: TRBJ2-5
D: .

DNA: TGTGCCAGCAGCTTACAGGGGTGGCCTAGCACAGATACGCAGTATTTT
CDR3: CASSLQGWPSTDTQYF
size: .
V: TRBV7-2
J: TRBJ2-3
D: .

DNA: TGTGCCAGCAGCTTATCTCAGGTCACAGATACGCAGTATTTT
CDR3: CASSLSQVTDTQYF
size: .
V: TRBV7-6
J: TRBJ2-3
D: .

DNA: TGTGCCAGCAGCCCGGGACAGAAGAGAGAGACCCAGTACTTC
CDR3: CASSPGQKRETQYF
size: once
V: TRBV28
J: TRBJ2-5
D: TRBD1

DNA: TGTGCCAGCAGATTACAGAACTACGAGCAGTACTTC
CDR3: CASRLQNYEQYF
size: .
V: TRBV6-1
J: TRBJ2-7
D: .

DNA: TGTGCCAGCAACCCCAGGGTACTTCCTATCTCCTACGAGCAGTACTTC
CDR3: CASNPRVLPISYEQYF
size: once
V: TRBV28
J: TRBJ2-7
D: .

DNA: TGTGCCAGCAGTTTTCGAGGACAGGCTGGTGAAAAACTGTTTTTT
CDR3: CASSFRGQAGEKLFF
size: .
V: TRBV27
J: TRBJ1-4
D: TRBD1

DNA: TGTGCCAGCTCACCACGAGGGGCCCCACAGCCCCAGCATTTT
CDR3: CASSPRGAPQPQHF
size: .
V: TRBV18
J: TRBJ1-5
D: .

DNA: TGTGCCAGCAGCCCAGGGCAGGGGCTCCGGCCCCAGCATTTT
CDR3: CASSPGQGLRPQHF
size: .
V: TRBV7-2
J: TRBJ1-5
D: .

DNA: TGTGCCAGCAGTTACATGGGACCCGGGAACGAGCAGTACTTC
CDR3: CASSYMGPGNEQYF
size: .
V: TRBV6-6
J: TRBJ2-7
D: .

DNA: TGTGCCATCAGTGAGAACCGGGACAGGGAGTGGTCCCAGCATTTT
CDR3: CAISENRDREWSQHF
size: few
V: TRBV10-3
J: TRBJ1-5
D: TRBD1

DNA: TGTGCCAGCAGCTATATTAGCGGGAGAACAGATACGCAGTATTTT
CDR3: CASSYISGRTDTQYF
size: .
V: TRBV7-2
J: TRBJ2-3
D: TRBD2

DNA: TGCGCCAGCAGCCCGCCGGAGCGGGACTACAATGAGCAGTTCTTC
CDR3: CASSPPERDYNEQFF
size: .
V: TRBV5-1
J: TRBJ2-1
D: TRBD2

DNA: TGTGCCAGCACCGGGACGGTGAATGGCTACACCTTC
CDR3: CASTGTVNGYTF
size: .
V: TRBV2
J: TRBJ1-2
D: .

DNA: TGCGCCAGCAGCACCGGGAACACTGCCAACATTCAGTACTTC
CDR3: CASSTGNTANIQYF
size: .
V: TRBV5-1
J: TRBJ2-4
D: .

DNA: TGCAGCGTGGGGGGACACCCAGGGACTGAAGCTTTCTTT
CDR3: CSVGGHPGTEAFF
size: .
V: TRBV29-1
J: TRBJ1-1
D: .

DNA: TGTGCCTGGAGCCGAAGGGACGGCGGAGCCGGCTACACCTTC
CDR3: CAWSRRDGGAGYTF
size: once
V: TRBV30
J: TRBJ1-2
D: .

DNA: TGTGCCAGCAGCTTAATAGGGACGGGGCACGCTGAAGCTTTCTTT
CDR3: CASSLIGTGHAEAFF
size: .
V: TRBV7-2
J: TRBJ1-1
D: .

DNA: TGCGCCAGCAGCCCCGGGACAGGCCGGGGGTCAGAGACCCAGTACTTC
CDR3: CASSPGTGRGSETQYF
size: .
V: TRBV5-1
J: TRBJ2-5
D: TRBD1

DNA: TGTGCCAGTATCACCCCCGGCGGCAGGCTGGCAGCTTTCTTT
CDR3: CASITPGGRLAAFF
size: once
V: TRBV28
J: TRBJ1-1
D: .